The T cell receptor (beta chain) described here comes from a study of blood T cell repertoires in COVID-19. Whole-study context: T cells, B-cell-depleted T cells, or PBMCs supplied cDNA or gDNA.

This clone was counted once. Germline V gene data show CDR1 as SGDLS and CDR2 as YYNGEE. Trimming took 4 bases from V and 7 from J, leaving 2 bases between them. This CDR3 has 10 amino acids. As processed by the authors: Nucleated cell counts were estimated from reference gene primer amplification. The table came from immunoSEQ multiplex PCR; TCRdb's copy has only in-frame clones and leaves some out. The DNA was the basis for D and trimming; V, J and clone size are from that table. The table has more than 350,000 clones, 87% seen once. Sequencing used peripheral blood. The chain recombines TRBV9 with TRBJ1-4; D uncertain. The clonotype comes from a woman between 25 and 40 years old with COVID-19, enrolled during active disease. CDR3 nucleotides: TGTGCCAGCAGCCTTGAAAAACTGTTTTTT. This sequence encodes CASSLEKLFF.